This T cell receptor beta chain was captured by sequencing in a study of cytomegalovirus exposure and HLA in healthy donors. Study-wide findings and caveats: A link between a missense DCLRE1C variant and TCR beta V- and J-gene trimming emerged from a later analysis. An analysis that came later showed most CMV-associated TCR beta chains appearing HLA-restricted. Solely CMV serostatus was available to characterize immune exposure.

Germline V gives CDR1 MNHEY, CDR2 SVGAGI. This CDR3 spans 13 amino acids. The junction had 3 bases not matched to a gene; V was cut back by 10 bases and J by 0 bases. Primers included in the PCR were 60 Vbeta and 13 Jbeta primers. This table comes from immunoSEQ multiplex PCR, and its TCRdb copy is limited to in-frame clones, with some not included. The sample has just over 50,000 clones, and its top ten clones hold around 12%. In regard to this clone: Its antigen is still unknown.

The sequence was obtained from a woman aged 60 to 75 in good health and CMV-seropositive. V gene TRBV6-5 combines with J gene TRBJ1-1; 9 nucleotides line up with TRBD1. The sample comprised PBMCs. CDR3: CATHRGLNTEAFF. In DNA, the CDR3 is TGTGCCACACACAGGGGGCTGAACACTGAAGCTTTCTTT.